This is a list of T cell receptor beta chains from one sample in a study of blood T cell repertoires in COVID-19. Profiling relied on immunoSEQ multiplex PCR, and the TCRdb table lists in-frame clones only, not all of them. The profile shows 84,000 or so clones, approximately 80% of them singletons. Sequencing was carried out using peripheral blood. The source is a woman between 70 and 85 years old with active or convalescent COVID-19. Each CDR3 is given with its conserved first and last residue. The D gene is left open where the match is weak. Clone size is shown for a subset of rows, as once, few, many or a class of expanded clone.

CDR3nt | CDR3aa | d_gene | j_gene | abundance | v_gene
TGTGCCACCAGTGATTTTGGAGGGGGCGCCTACAATGAGCAGTTCTTC | CATSDFGGGAYNEQFF | . | TRBJ2-1 | . | TRBV24-1
TGTGCCAGCAGACCCGGACTAGCGGGGGGCTACAATGAGCAGTTCTTC | CASRPGLAGGYNEQFF | TRBD2 | TRBJ2-1 | . | TRBV5-4
TGTGCCAGCGCTCCAGCGGGGGGATCCTACGAGCAGTACTTC | CASAPAGGSYEQYF | TRBD2 | TRBJ2-7 | . | TRBV11-3
TGTGCCAGCAGCCCCGGTGACATCTCTGGAAACACCATATATTTT | CASSPGDISGNTIYF | . | TRBJ1-3 | . | TRBV11-2
TGCGCCAGCAGCCAACAGGGGCACACAGATACGCAGTATTTT | CASSQQGHTDTQYF | . | TRBJ2-3 | . | TRBV4-3
TGTGCCAGCAGTAAACAGACTGAAGCTTTCTTT | CASSKQTEAFF | . | TRBJ1-1 | . | TRBV6-5
TGCGCCAGCAGCCCCACACAGGGGGGCTACGAGCAGTACTTC | CASSPTQGGYEQYF | TRBD1 | TRBJ2-7 | . | TRBV5-1
TGCGCCAGCCGCGAACCTAGCGGGGGACCCGGCCAGTACTTC | CASREPSGGPGQYF | TRBD2 | TRBJ2-5 | . | TRBV5-1
TGTGCCAGCAGCTCCCAAGGGGGCGCGGGAACTGAAGCTTTCTTT | CASSSQGGAGTEAFF | TRBD1 | TRBJ1-1 | . | TRBV7-2
TGCGCCAGCAGCGGTAGCTCCTACGAGCAGTACTTC | CASSGSSYEQYF | . | TRBJ2-7 | . | TRBV5-1
TGTGCCAGTAGGGGACAGTATAGCAATCAGCCCCAGCATTTT | CASRGQYSNQPQHF | TRBD1 | TRBJ1-5 | . | TRBV19
TGTGCCAGCAGCCGGACAGTCTCCCTCACTGAAGCTTTCTTT | CASSRTVSLTEAFF | . | TRBJ1-1 | . | TRBV6-2/TRBV6-3
TGTGCCAGCAGGTTGGACAGGGCCCCTGGAAACACCATATATTTT | CASRLDRAPGNTIYF | TRBD1 | TRBJ1-3 | . | TRBV6-5
TGCGCCAGCAGCTTGGCAGGGTTGAACTATGGCTACACCTTC | CASSLAGLNYGYTF | . | TRBJ1-2 | . | TRBV5-1
TGTGCCAGCAGCTCCGCCGGGACAGTACCCACCGGGGAGCTGTTTTTT | CASSSAGTVPTGELFF | TRBD1 | TRBJ2-2 | . | TRBV11-2
TGTGCCAGCAGCCCCACGGCGGGGACCTATGGCTACACCTTC | CASSPTAGTYGYTF | . | TRBJ1-2 | . | TRBV7-2
TGCGCCAGCAGCTTGGCCAGGTATGCCTCAACTAATGAAAAACTGTTTTTT | CASSLARYASTNEKLFF | . | TRBJ1-4 | . | TRBV5-1
TGTGCCAGCAGTTTGGTACAGGGGATGCAAAAACTGTTTTTT | CASSLVQGMQKLFF | TRBD1 | TRBJ1-4 | . | TRBV28
TGCGCCAGCGCAAGCGGACAGGGGTTGGGAACAGATACGCAGTATTTT | CASASGQGLGTDTQYF | TRBD1 | TRBJ2-3 | once | TRBV5-1
TGTGCCAGCAGTGAAGGCAGGGGGCTTTTTGGCTACACCTTC | CASSEGRGLFGYTF | TRBD1 | TRBJ1-2 | . | TRBV2
TGTGCCAGCAGGCGAACAGGGGGCGGTATCTATGGCTACACCTTC | CASRRTGGGIYGYTF | TRBD1 | TRBJ1-2 | . | TRBV6-6
TGCGCCAGCAGCCAAGTGGGGGCCAACTCTGGAAACACCATATATTTT | CASSQVGANSGNTIYF | . | TRBJ1-3 | . | TRBV4-1
TGTGCCAGCAGTGTTGGCCGCTCCTACGAGCAGTACTTC | CASSVGRSYEQYF | . | TRBJ2-7 | . | TRBV2
TGTGCCAGCAGTTACTTGGGACAGGGGGGCAATGAGCAGTTCTTC | CASSYLGQGGNEQFF | TRBD1 | TRBJ2-1 | . | TRBV6-6
TGTGCCAGCAGCAAAGTGGGGGCACGGGGCGAAAAACTGTTTTTT | CASSKVGARGEKLFF | . | TRBJ1-4 | . | TRBV21-1
TGCGCCAGCAGTTCAGGGAAAAAACTGTTTTTT | CASSSGKKLFF | . | TRBJ1-4 | . | TRBV5-1
TGCAGTGCTAGTTCTTCCGCGAACACCGGGGAGCTGTTTTTT | CSASSSANTGELFF | . | TRBJ2-2 | once | TRBV20-1
TGTGCCAGCAACCATCAGGGGGCTCCTAATCAGCCCCAGCATTTT | CASNHQGAPNQPQHF | TRBD1 | TRBJ1-5 | few | TRBV27
TGTGCCAGTAGTTGGGACAGGACGAATCAGCCCCAGCATTTT | CASSWDRTNQPQHF | TRBD1 | TRBJ1-5 | few | TRBV19
TGTGCCAGCAGCTTTGGAAGCGGGGGACAAGAGACCCAGTACTTC | CASSFGSGGQETQYF | TRBD2 | TRBJ2-5 | . | TRBV7-2
TGTGCCAGCAGCTCCGTGAGGACAGGGGGCAATGAGCAGTTCTTC | CASSSVRTGGNEQFF | TRBD1 | TRBJ2-1 | . | TRBV6-2/TRBV6-3
TGTGCCAGCAGACCTCGGACTAGCGGGGGGGCAGGCGAGCAGTTCTTC | CASRPRTSGGAGEQFF | TRBD2 | TRBJ2-1 | . | TRBV3-1/TRBV3-2
TGTGCCAGCAGCCCTGGGACAGGGGGCGAGGAAAAACTGTTTTTT | CASSPGTGGEEKLFF | TRBD1 | TRBJ1-4 | . | TRBV5-8
TGTGCCAGCAGCTTAAGTGGACAGGGAATATCTGGCTACACCTTC | CASSLSGQGISGYTF | TRBD1 | TRBJ1-2 | . | TRBV7-2
TGTGCCAGTACGGGACAGGGGGGTCAAAAACTGTTTTTT | CASTGQGGQKLFF | TRBD1 | TRBJ1-4 | . | TRBV6-5
TGTGCCAGCAGCTTAGCGTCCTGGCACGAGCAGTACTTC | CASSLASWHEQYF | . | TRBJ2-7 | . | TRBV7-9
TGTGCCAGCAGCGTAGGTAGCGGGGGGGACTATGAGCAGTTCTTC | CASSVGSGGDYEQFF | TRBD2 | TRBJ2-1 | . | TRBV9
TGTGCCAGCAGCTTACTCCAAGCTTACGAGCAGTACTTC | CASSLLQAYEQYF | . | TRBJ2-7 | . | TRBV7-2
TGTGCCAGCAGCTTCAACACTGGGGCCAACGTCCTGACTTTC | CASSFNTGANVLTF | . | TRBJ2-6 | . | TRBV7-2
TGTGCCAGCAGCCCTGGACAGGGTACGGGGGAGCAGTACTTC | CASSPGQGTGEQYF | TRBD1 | TRBJ2-7 | . | TRBV5-5
TGTGCCAGCAGCTTAGTTACAGGACATAACTATGGCTACACCTTC | CASSLVTGHNYGYTF | . | TRBJ1-2 | . | TRBV7-6
TGTGCCAGCAGTTTTGTAAGGAGCCAAGAGACCCAGTACTTC | CASSFVRSQETQYF | . | TRBJ2-5 | . | TRBV28
TGTGCCAGCAGCCAAGCGCGGGGGGACACCGGGGAGCTGTTTTTT | CASSQARGDTGELFF | TRBD2 | TRBJ2-2 | . | TRBV4-2
TGTGCCAGCAGACGGACTAGCGGGGGTTCCTACGAGCAGTACTTC | CASRRTSGGSYEQYF | TRBD2 | TRBJ2-7 | . | TRBV28
TGTGCCATCAAAGGGACAGCAGATACGCAGTATTTT | CAIKGTADTQYF | TRBD1 | TRBJ2-3 | . | TRBV10-3
TGCGCCAGCAGCCAGTCAGTCCAGAATTCACCCCTCCACTTT | CASSQSVQNSPLHF | . | TRBJ1-6 | once | TRBV10-2
TGTGCCAGCAGCTTCACCCCCTTGAGCACCGGGGAGCTGTTTTTT | CASSFTPLSTGELFF | . | TRBJ2-2 | . | TRBV7-2